A single TCR beta chain is shown here with its context. A few counts support this clone. It lacks a known antigen. Per-base qualities were not stored, and no clone one base away is much larger. This record belongs to a study of cytomegalovirus exposure and HLA in healthy donors (dated by TCRdb to the late 2010s). A note on the overall study: A later analysis indicated that the 120 validation repertoires were generated on the platform also employed for the roughly 730 repertoires of the first cohort. The aim of the study was to test whether cataloging public T cell receptors could identify signatures of past pathogen exposure. Besides the first cohort of roughly 700 subjects, a separate validation cohort made up of 120 different subjects was used. To predict cytomegalovirus infection status, the study combined high-throughput TCR immunosequencing, statistical association of individual TCRs with disease status, and machine learning.

The donors belonged to the validation cohort of over a hundred subjects, which was separate from the 666-subject first cohort. Taken from cysteine to phenylalanine, the CDR3 has 12 residues. Only the CDR3 region is kept as DNA, spanning 36 bases read in frame from base 1. CDR1 MNHEY and CDR2 SVGAGI were looked up in the germline V gene. The germline ends are 12 bases apart after V is trimmed by 6 bases and J by 7 bases. Overall study results and their limits: A later analysis lacked HLA typing for the validation cohort, so it scored co-occurrence in that cohort across all 110 or so repertoires. A total of 150 or so TCR beta chains were listed by the study as associated with cytomegalovirus. Of the cluster scores, roughly 95% were above 0 in a later analysis, which found that TCRs clustered in the first cohort also tended to co-occur in the approximately 120 validation repertoires. In vitro tests confirmed that a few of the cytomegalovirus-associated TCR beta chains recognize cytomegalovirus antigens. Cytomegalovirus status was reported to be diagnosed by the classifier with high specificity and sensitivity in both the original and validation cohorts. It was suggested by the authors that the approach could potentially be generalized to other disease states and immunological phenotypes. While some public TCRs were present in many individuals, most TCR sequences turned up only very rarely across donors.

To prepare the library, the immunoSEQ multiplex PCR assay was applied. As for how the authors treated the data: A statistical classification framework was built for diagnosing cytomegalovirus status from the catalog of TCR beta chain sequences. TCRdb stores this immuneACCESS table with in-frame sequences only. Part of the clones is absent; in the studies checked, under half of the shortfall reflects unresolved V genes, and no reason is known for the rest. V and J calls and clone size are given by that table; D and trimming were obtained from the DNA. Across this sample there are fewer than 200,000 clones, with 85% seen only once. The ten largest clonotypes hold roughly 15% of the sample.

The source material was PBMCs. The clonotype originates from a man between 18 and 35 years old in good health and CMV-seropositive. The V and J genes are TRBV6-5 and TRBJ1-2, with TRBD1 tentatively as D gene (6 bases match). The DNA is as follows: TGTGCCAGCAGACCGCAGGGGTCTGGCTACACCTTC. It translates as CASRPQGSGYTF.